This paragraph reports one T cell receptor beta chain. What it binds is not known. CDR3 length: 16 residues. From germline, CDR1 is SEHNR and CDR2 FQNEAQ (reference sequence). Trimming removed 3 bases from V and 4 bases from J, with 16 bases in between. This entry belongs to a study of blood T cells in healthy people across ages. Study-level findings and limits: Naive CD4+ cells and diversity were both higher in long-lived donors than in aged donors. Estimates based on one million T cells were treated as lower bounds.

The second PCR ran about 6 to 11 cycles with a sample-barcoded 5' primer and J-beta primers. Carrying 12 random nucleotides, a template-switch adaptor labeled each individual cDNA molecule. TCRdb analysed the 5' RACE reads with MiXCR anew, one entry per CDR3 protein. The sample includes over a million distinct CDR3 sequences, about 40% seen only once; the top ten take 7% to 9%. Investigators took about 10 milliliters of peripheral blood from every donor. Sequenced: blood. This clonotype was obtained from a woman between 18 and 29 years old in good health. The J gene is TRBJ2-1, the V gene TRBV7-9, with D possibly being TRBD2 (5 bases). CDR3 nucleotides: TGTGCCAGCAGCTTCCACGACCGGGGAGATTACAATGAGCAGTTCTTC. As protein: CASSFHDRGDYNEQFF.